This T cell receptor (beta chain) is from a study of blood T cell repertoires in COVID-19. About the study: Sources were T cells, B-cell-depleted T cells, or PBMCs; the material itself was cDNA or gDNA.

The CDR3 contains 12 residues. Trimming took 1 base from V and 10 from J, leaving 8 bases between them. The germline V gene encodes CDR1 LNHNV and CDR2 YYDKDF (reference sequence). Only in-frame clones appear in the TCRdb table, and some are missing; sequencing was by immunoSEQ multiplex PCR. The data contain approximately 50,000 clones, about 85% of them seen just once; the ten biggest clones take up about 6.5%. The source of this sequence is a man in his 60s with acute or convalescent COVID-19. This sequence joins TRBV15 and TRBJ2-1; D is possibly TRBD2 (6 bases). The specimen sequenced was peripheral blood. This CDR3 is CATSRVGGEQFF. CDR3 bases: TGTGCCACCAGCAGAGTGGGGGGAGAGCAGTTCTTC.